Listed below are T cell receptor beta chains from one sample, sequenced in a study of blood T cell repertoires in COVID-19. Assay: immunoSEQ multiplex PCR; the TCRdb copy retains only in-frame clones and omits some. The sample records 230,000 or so clones, around 88% being singletons. Sample: PBMCs or T cells enriched from blood (not recorded which). The source of these receptors is a woman in her thirties or forties with acute COVID-19. CDR3s include the opening cysteine and the closing phenylalanine or tryptophan. D genes are given only for firm matches. Some rows mark clone size as missing; the rest say once, few, many or name a class of expanded clone.

v_call	j_call	clone_size	d_call	cdr3_length	cdr3_aa	cdr3_nt
TRBV7-9	TRBJ2-3	NA	TRBD1	15	CASSPTGTGRGTQYF	TGTGCCAGCAGCCCCACCGGGACAGGGCGAGGTACGCAGTATTTT
TRBV3-1/TRBV3-2	TRBJ1-1	NA	TRBD1	14	CASSQGQWNTEAFF	TGTGCCAGCAGCCAGGGACAGTGGAACACTGAAGCTTTCTTT
TRBV2	TRBJ1-1	NA	NA	16	CASSVRGSFINTEAFF	TGTGCCAGCAGTGTCAGGGGAAGTTTTATCAACACTGAAGCTTTCTTT
TRBV9	TRBJ2-5	NA	TRBD2	14	CASSIAGMKETQYF	TGTGCCAGCAGTATAGCGGGGATGAAAGAGACCCAGTACTTC
TRBV9	TRBJ1-2	NA	NA	15	CASSVDPSTNYGYTF	TGTGCCAGCAGCGTAGACCCCAGTACTAACTATGGCTACACCTTC
TRBV6-6	TRBJ1-1	NA	NA	14	CASSKAGMNTEAFF	TGTGCCAGCAGTAAAGCAGGCATGAACACTGAAGCTTTCTTT
TRBV11-2	TRBJ2-7	NA	NA	14	CASSRPPGYYEQYF	TGTGCCAGCAGCCGCCCACCAGGGTACTACGAGCAGTACTTC
TRBV5-6	TRBJ1-2	NA	TRBD1	14	CASSLDRGNYGYTF	TGTGCCAGCAGCTTGGACAGGGGGAACTATGGCTACACCTTC
TRBV4-3	TRBJ2-1	NA	TRBD2	15	CASSQVGSGGNEQFF	TGCGCCAGCAGCCAAGTTGGTAGCGGGGGGAATGAGCAGTTCTTC
TRBV24-1	TRBJ1-1	once	NA	13	CATRLQGNTEAFF	TGTGCCACCAGATTACAGGGGAACACTGAAGCTTTCTTT
TRBV10-1	TRBJ1-1	NA	NA	14	CASSERGRATEAFF	TGCGCCAGCAGTGAGAGGGGGAGGGCCACTGAAGCTTTCTTT
TRBV3-1/TRBV3-2	TRBJ1-3	NA	NA	15	CASSQDGHSGNTIYF	TGTGCCAGCAGCCAAGATGGCCACTCTGGAAACACCATATATTTT
TRBV5-1	TRBJ2-3	NA	TRBD1	16	CASSLGGTGDTDTQYF	TGCGCCAGCAGCTTGGGGGGGACAGGGGACACAGATACGCAGTATTTT
TRBV13	TRBJ2-5	once	NA	16	CASSLIRGQHQETQYF	TGTGCCAGCAGCTTAATACGGGGACAACACCAAGAGACCCAGTACTTC
TRBV5-1	TRBJ2-1	once	TRBD2	16	CASSLQRDVNYNEQFF	TGCGCCAGCAGCTTGCAGCGGGATGTAAACTACAATGAGCAGTTCTTC
TRBV10-1	TRBJ2-5	NA	TRBD2	15	CASSEGASGQETQYF	TGCGCCAGCAGTGAGGGAGCTAGCGGACAAGAGACCCAGTACTTC